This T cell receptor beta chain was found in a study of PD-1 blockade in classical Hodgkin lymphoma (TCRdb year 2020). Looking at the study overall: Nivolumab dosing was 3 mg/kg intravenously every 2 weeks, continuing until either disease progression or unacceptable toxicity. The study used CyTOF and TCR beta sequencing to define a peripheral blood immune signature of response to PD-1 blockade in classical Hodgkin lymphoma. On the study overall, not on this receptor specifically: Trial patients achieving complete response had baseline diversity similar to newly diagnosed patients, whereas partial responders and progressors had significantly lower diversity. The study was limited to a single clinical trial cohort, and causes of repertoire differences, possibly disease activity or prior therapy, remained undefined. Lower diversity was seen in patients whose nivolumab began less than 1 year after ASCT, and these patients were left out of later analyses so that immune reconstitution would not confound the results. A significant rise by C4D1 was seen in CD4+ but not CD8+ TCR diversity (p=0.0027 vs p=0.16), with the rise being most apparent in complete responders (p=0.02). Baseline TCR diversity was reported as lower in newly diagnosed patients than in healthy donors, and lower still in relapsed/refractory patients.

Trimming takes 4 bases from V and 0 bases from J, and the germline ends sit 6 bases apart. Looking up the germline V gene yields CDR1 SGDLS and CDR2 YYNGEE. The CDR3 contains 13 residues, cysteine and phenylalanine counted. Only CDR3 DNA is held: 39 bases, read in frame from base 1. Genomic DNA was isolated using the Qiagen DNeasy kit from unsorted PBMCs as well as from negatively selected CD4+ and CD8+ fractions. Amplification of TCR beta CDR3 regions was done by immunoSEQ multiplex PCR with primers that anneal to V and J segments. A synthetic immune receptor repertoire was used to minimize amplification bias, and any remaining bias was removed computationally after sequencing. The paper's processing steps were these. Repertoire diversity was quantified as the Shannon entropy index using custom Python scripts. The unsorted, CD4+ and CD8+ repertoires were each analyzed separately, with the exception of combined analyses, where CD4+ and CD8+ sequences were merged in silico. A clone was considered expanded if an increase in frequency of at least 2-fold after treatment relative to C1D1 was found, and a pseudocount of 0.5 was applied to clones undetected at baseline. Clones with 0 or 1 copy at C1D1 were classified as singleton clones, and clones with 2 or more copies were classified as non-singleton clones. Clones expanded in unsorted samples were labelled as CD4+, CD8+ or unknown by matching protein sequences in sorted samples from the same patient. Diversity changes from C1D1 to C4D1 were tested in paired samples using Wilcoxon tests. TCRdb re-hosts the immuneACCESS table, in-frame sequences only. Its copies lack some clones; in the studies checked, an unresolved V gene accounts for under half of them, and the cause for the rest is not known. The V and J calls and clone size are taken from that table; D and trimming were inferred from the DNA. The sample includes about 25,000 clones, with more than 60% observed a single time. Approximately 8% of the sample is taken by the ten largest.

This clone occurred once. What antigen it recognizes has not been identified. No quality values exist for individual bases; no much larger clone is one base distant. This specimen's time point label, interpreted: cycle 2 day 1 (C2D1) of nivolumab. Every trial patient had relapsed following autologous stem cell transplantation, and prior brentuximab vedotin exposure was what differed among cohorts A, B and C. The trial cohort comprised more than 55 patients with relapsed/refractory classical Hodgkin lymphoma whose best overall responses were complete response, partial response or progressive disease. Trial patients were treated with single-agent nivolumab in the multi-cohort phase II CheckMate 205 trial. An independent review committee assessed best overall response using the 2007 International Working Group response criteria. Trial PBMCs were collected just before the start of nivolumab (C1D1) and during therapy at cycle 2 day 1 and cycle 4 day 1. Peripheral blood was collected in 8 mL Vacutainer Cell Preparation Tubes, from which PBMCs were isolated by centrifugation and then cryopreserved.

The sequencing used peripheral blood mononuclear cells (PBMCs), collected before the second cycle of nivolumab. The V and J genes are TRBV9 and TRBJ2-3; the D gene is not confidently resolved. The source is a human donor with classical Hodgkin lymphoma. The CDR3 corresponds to CASSTPSTDTQYF. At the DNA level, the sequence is TGTGCCAGCAGCACACCTAGCACAGATACGCAGTATTTT.